This is a list of T cell receptor beta chains from one sample in a study of Graves' ophthalmopathy and Graves' hyperthyroidism. Each CDR3 protein gets one entry after TCRdb re-called the multiplex PCR reads with MiXCR. The repertoire holds hundreds of thousands of distinct CDR3 sequences, with 22% as singletons. Sequencing used peripheral blood. The receptors stem from a woman younger than 30 with stable Graves' hyperthyroidism. Some clones in this sample may be carry-over from other donors' samples. CDR3s include the opening cysteine and the closing phenylalanine or tryptophan. Fields, in order: clone size, V gene, D gene, J gene, CDR3 protein, CDR3 DNA. A D gene is named only where the DNA matches it firmly. Clone size is shown for a subset of rows, as once, few, many or a class of expanded clone.

abundance: many
v_gene: TRBV30
d_gene: TRBD1
j_gene: TRBJ1-2
CDR3aa: CAWSRQGVYGYTF
CDR3nt: TGTGCCTGGAGTCGACAGGGGGTATATGGCTACACCTTC

abundance: many
v_gene: TRBV19
d_gene: -
j_gene: TRBJ1-1
CDR3aa: CASSIEPANTEAFF
CDR3nt: TGTGCCAGTAGTATAGAACCAGCGAACACTGAAGCTTTCTTT

abundance: -
v_gene: TRBV7-9
d_gene: TRBD1
j_gene: TRBJ1-2
CDR3aa: CASSLESGGGYTF
CDR3nt: TGTGCCAGCAGCTTAGAATCAGGGGGTGGCTACACCTTC

abundance: many
v_gene: TRBV20-1
d_gene: TRBD1
j_gene: TRBJ1-1
CDR3aa: CSASGIQGATEAFF
CDR3nt: TGCAGTGCTAGTGGCATACAGGGGGCCACTGAAGCTTTCTTT

abundance: many
v_gene: TRBV7-6
d_gene: -
j_gene: TRBJ2-7
CDR3aa: CASSPGLGQYF
CDR3nt: TGTGCCAGCAGCCCGGGACTGGGGCAGTACTTC

abundance: many
v_gene: TRBV20-1
d_gene: TRBD2
j_gene: TRBJ2-5
CDR3aa: CSVLLAGRGDQETQYF
CDR3nt: TGCAGTGTGCTACTAGCGGGACGAGGGGATCAAGAGACCCAGTACTTC

abundance: few
v_gene: TRBV6-5
d_gene: -
j_gene: TRBJ2-5
CDR3aa: CASSYLGEARETQYF
CDR3nt: TGTGCCAGCAGTTATCTGGGGGAGGCACGGGAGACCCAGTACTTC

abundance: many
v_gene: TRBV3-1
d_gene: -
j_gene: TRBJ1-1
CDR3aa: CASSLRDTANTEAFF
CDR3nt: TGTGCCAGCAGTCTCCGGGACACAGCAAACACTGAAGCTTTCTTT

abundance: few
v_gene: TRBV28
d_gene: TRBD1
j_gene: TRBJ1-1
CDR3aa: CASSPRDRFNFF
CDR3nt: TGTGCCAGCAGTCCTAGGGACAGGTTCAATTTCTTT

abundance: many
v_gene: TRBV6-5
d_gene: -
j_gene: TRBJ1-2
CDR3aa: CASTSGIADGYTF
CDR3nt: TGTGCCAGCACCTCGGGTATTGCGGATGGCTACACCTTC

abundance: many
v_gene: TRBV12-3/TRBV12-4
d_gene: -
j_gene: TRBJ1-2
CDR3aa: CASSSHTSPFYGYTF
CDR3nt: TGTGCCAGCAGTTCCCACACCTCCCCGTTCTATGGCTACACCTTC

abundance: -
v_gene: TRBV12-3/TRBV12-4
d_gene: -
j_gene: TRBJ2-2
CDR3aa: CASTPGLTSDGELFF
CDR3nt: TGTGCCAGCACTCCCGGACTCACTTCCGATGGGGAGCTGTTTTTT

abundance: -
v_gene: TRBV12-3/TRBV12-4
d_gene: -
j_gene: TRBJ2-5
CDR3aa: CASSLSGAGLQETQYF
CDR3nt: TGTGCCAGCAGTTTAAGTGGAGCAGGGCTCCAAGAGACCCAGTACTTC

abundance: many
v_gene: TRBV19
d_gene: TRBD1
j_gene: TRBJ1-3
CDR3aa: CASLRDRTSGNTIYF
CDR3nt: TGTGCCAGTCTAAGGGACAGGACCTCTGGAAACACCATATATTTT

abundance: many
v_gene: TRBV20-1
d_gene: -
j_gene: TRBJ2-7
CDR3aa: CSARSQGSSYEQYF
CDR3nt: TGCAGTGCTAGAAGCCAGGGGAGCAGCTACGAGCAGTACTTC

abundance: many
v_gene: TRBV27
d_gene: -
j_gene: TRBJ2-7
CDR3aa: CASSLAQGLEQYF
CDR3nt: TGTGCCAGCAGTTTAGCTCAGGGCCTCGAGCAGTACTTC

abundance: few
v_gene: TRBV11-3
d_gene: -
j_gene: TRBJ1-1
CDR3aa: CASSAGLGLNTEAFF
CDR3nt: TGTGCCAGCAGCGCGGGGTTGGGCTTGAACACTGAAGCTTTCTTT

abundance: -
v_gene: TRBV28
d_gene: -
j_gene: TRBJ2-7
CDR3aa: CASRNPGLSYEQYF
CDR3nt: TGTGCCAGCAGAAATCCCGGCCTCTCCTACGAGCAGTACTTC

abundance: many
v_gene: TRBV2
d_gene: -
j_gene: TRBJ1-1
CDR3aa: CASSEAWFTQDRRTEAFF
CDR3nt: TGTGCCAGCAGTGAAGCCTGGTTTACTCAGGATCGGAGGACTGAAGCTTTCTTT

abundance: many
v_gene: TRBV12-3/TRBV12-4
d_gene: -
j_gene: TRBJ2-7
CDR3aa: CASSKGSGYEQYF
CDR3nt: TGTGCCAGCAGCAAGGGTAGTGGCTACGAGCAGTACTTC

abundance: -
v_gene: TRBV5-1
d_gene: TRBD1
j_gene: TRBJ1-1
CDR3aa: CASSLQGGAGNTEAFF
CDR3nt: TGCGCCAGCAGCTTGCAAGGGGGCGCGGGGAACACTGAAGCTTTCTTT

abundance: many
v_gene: TRBV20-1
d_gene: -
j_gene: TRBJ2-7
CDR3aa: CSARDSGAYEQYF
CDR3nt: TGCAGTGCTCGGGACAGCGGGGCTTACGAGCAGTACTTC

abundance: many
v_gene: TRBV15
d_gene: TRBD1
j_gene: TRBJ2-3
CDR3aa: CATSTRQGSTDTQYF
CDR3nt: TGTGCCACCAGCACGAGACAGGGTAGCACAGATACGCAGTATTTT

abundance: -
v_gene: TRBV30
d_gene: -
j_gene: TRBJ2-7
CDR3aa: CAWGVTSYEQYF
CDR3nt: TGTGCCTGGGGTGTGACGTCCTACGAGCAGTACTTC

abundance: many
v_gene: TRBV6-1
d_gene: -
j_gene: TRBJ1-5
CDR3aa: CASSEMRGSWQPQHF
CDR3nt: TGTGCCAGCAGTGAAATGCGTGGGTCTTGGCAGCCCCAGCATTTT

abundance: many
v_gene: TRBV6-5
d_gene: -
j_gene: TRBJ1-5
CDR3aa: CASSYALGQPQHF
CDR3nt: TGTGCCAGCAGTTACGCGTTGGGTCAGCCCCAGCATTTT

abundance: -
v_gene: TRBV11-3
d_gene: -
j_gene: TRBJ2-4
CDR3aa: CASSFRGIQYF
CDR3nt: TGTGCCAGCAGCTTCAGAGGCATTCAGTACTTC

abundance: many
v_gene: TRBV20-1
d_gene: -
j_gene: TRBJ1-6
CDR3aa: CSASPRGPGQTNYNSPLHF
CDR3nt: TGCAGTGCTAGTCCCCGGGGACCCGGCCAAACAAACTATAATTCACCCCTCCACTTT

abundance: few
v_gene: TRBV9
d_gene: -
j_gene: TRBJ1-1
CDR3aa: CASSGGRMANTEAFF
CDR3nt: TGTGCCAGCAGCGGGGGCAGGATGGCGAACACTGAAGCTTTCTTT

abundance: many
v_gene: TRBV20-1
d_gene: TRBD1
j_gene: TRBJ1-6
CDR3aa: CSVQGGADNSPLHF
CDR3nt: TGCAGTGTCCAAGGGGGCGCTGATAATTCACCCCTCCACTTT

abundance: many
v_gene: TRBV10-3
d_gene: TRBD1
j_gene: TRBJ2-2
CDR3aa: CAISFTTGETGELFF
CDR3nt: TGTGCCATCAGTTTTACTACAGGGGAAACCGGGGAGCTGTTTTTT

abundance: -
v_gene: TRBV12-3/TRBV12-4
d_gene: TRBD1
j_gene: TRBJ2-2
CDR3aa: CASSPPDREATGELFF
CDR3nt: TGTGCCAGCAGTCCCCCGGACAGGGAAGCTACCGGGGAGCTGTTTTTT

abundance: many
v_gene: TRBV24-1
d_gene: -
j_gene: TRBJ1-1
CDR3aa: CATSNREGTEAFF
CDR3nt: TGTGCCACCAGCAACAGGGAAGGGACTGAAGCTTTCTTT

abundance: few
v_gene: TRBV6-5
d_gene: -
j_gene: TRBJ1-2
CDR3aa: CASSYARTHYGYTF
CDR3nt: TGTGCCAGCAGTTACGCCAGGACCCATTATGGCTACACCTTC

abundance: few
v_gene: TRBV4-1
d_gene: TRBD2
j_gene: TRBJ2-5
CDR3aa: CASSQVGRRGEETQYF
CDR3nt: TGCGCCAGCAGCCAAGTAGGGAGGCGGGGGGAAGAGACCCAGTACTTC

abundance: many
v_gene: TRBV12-5
d_gene: -
j_gene: TRBJ2-7
CDR3aa: CASGFRRQYF
CDR3nt: TGTGCTAGTGGTTTTAGGAGGCAGTACTTC

abundance: -
v_gene: TRBV20-1
d_gene: -
j_gene: TRBJ2-5
CDR3aa: CSARRPGRTEEETQYF
CDR3nt: TGCAGTGCTCGACGTCCGGGACGGACAGAGGAAGAGACCCAGTACTTC

abundance: -
v_gene: TRBV6-4
d_gene: -
j_gene: TRBJ1-1
CDR3aa: CASSYSPFEAFF
CDR3nt: TGTGCCAGCAGTTACTCGCCTTTTGAAGCTTTCTTT

abundance: -
v_gene: TRBV12-3/TRBV12-4
d_gene: -
j_gene: TRBJ2-7
CDR3aa: CASSLISGGEQYF
CDR3nt: TGTGCCAGCAGTTTAATATCTGGCGGCGAGCAGTACTTC

abundance: -
v_gene: TRBV24-1
d_gene: -
j_gene: TRBJ1-5
CDR3aa: CATSDTGLGGSNQPQHF
CDR3nt: TGTGCCACCAGTGATACGGGTTTGGGCGGTAGCAATCAGCCCCAGCATTTT

abundance: many
v_gene: TRBV27
d_gene: -
j_gene: TRBJ1-5
CDR3aa: CASPVKSWISNQPQHF
CDR3nt: TGTGCCAGCCCAGTTAAGAGCTGGATAAGCAATCAGCCCCAGCATTTT

abundance: once
v_gene: TRBV6-2/TRBV6-3
d_gene: TRBD1
j_gene: TRBJ2-7
CDR3aa: CASSDPGTGGEQYF
CDR3nt: TGTGCCAGCAGTGATCCCGGGACAGGGGGAGAGCAGTACTTC

abundance: many
v_gene: TRBV9
d_gene: -
j_gene: TRBJ1-1
CDR3aa: CASSPPLIRATEAFF
CDR3nt: TGTGCCAGCAGCCCTCCCCTCATAAGAGCCACTGAAGCTTTCTTT

abundance: many
v_gene: TRBV12-3/TRBV12-4
d_gene: TRBD1
j_gene: TRBJ1-2
CDR3aa: CASSIYRGEGYTF
CDR3nt: TGTGCCAGCAGTATCTACAGGGGTGAGGGCTACACCTTC

abundance: once
v_gene: TRBV2
d_gene: -
j_gene: TRBJ2-5
CDR3aa: CASRGTPNGETQYF
CDR3nt: TGTGCCAGCAGAGGGACTCCGAACGGAGAGACCCAGTACTTC

abundance: few
v_gene: TRBV5-1
d_gene: TRBD1
j_gene: TRBJ2-7
CDR3aa: CASSADRAWEQYF
CDR3nt: TGCGCCAGCAGCGCCGACAGGGCATGGGAGCAGTACTTC